A single sample is the source of the 16 T cell receptor beta chains below, sequenced in a study of blood T cell repertoires in COVID-19. This table comes from immunoSEQ multiplex PCR, and its TCRdb copy is limited to in-frame clones, with some not included. The sample carries around 100,000 clones, more than 80% recorded once. The material sequenced was peripheral blood. Every receptor here comes from a woman aged 60-70 years with acute or convalescent COVID-19.

The genes are TRBV12-3 or TRBV12-4 and TRBJ1-2, with unresolved D. The CDR3 consists of 13 residues. The V and J ends lost 1 base and 3 bases respectively, with 6 bases between them. The CDR3: CASSLGAYYGYTF. The CDR3 DNA sequence: TGTGCCAGCAGTTTAGGGGCCTACTATGGCTACACCTTC.

The chain joins TRBV19 to TRBJ2-1, with TRBD1 identical over 10 bases. The V gene's germline CDR1 is LNHDA and CDR2 SQIVND (reference sequence). The CDR3 runs to 15 residues. V trimming: 2 bases; J trimming: 6 bases; junction bases outside the gene matches: 4. The DNA for the CDR3 is TGTGCCAGTAGTATACAAGGACAGGGGGGCAATGAGCAGTTCTTC. Residues: CASSIQGQGGNEQFF.

The genes are TRBV2 and TRBJ2-3; a weak D match, TRBD1 (6 bases). The CDR3 runs 14 residues. Between the trimmed V and J ends, which lost 5 bases and 3 bases, there was a span of 12 bases. Germline CDR1 SNHLY, CDR2 FYNNEI. Here the CDR3 DNA reads TGTGCCAGCAGTTTCACAGGGAGTACAGATACGCAGTATTTT. It translates to CASSFTGSTDTQYF.

The genes are TRBV6-2 or TRBV6-3 and TRBJ1-2, with D uncertain. Between the trimmed V and J ends, which lost 5 bases and 3 bases, there was a span of 10 bases. The V gene's germline CDR1 is MNHEY and CDR2 SVGEGT. This CDR3 comprises 13 residues. CDR3 protein: CASSRRTDYGYTF. The DNA of the CDR3 is TGTGCCAGCAGTCGGAGGACGGACTATGGCTACACCTTC.

This sequence joins TRBV5-1 and TRBJ1-3; 7 bases fit TRBD1. Germline CDR1 SGHRS, CDR2 YFSETQ. The CDR3 contains 15 residues. J was trimmed by 1 base and V by 4 bases; bases with no gene match: 5. The CDR3: CASSTGQSSGNTIYF. CDR3 in DNA: TGCGCCAGCAGCACGGGACAGTCATCTGGAAACACCATATATTTT.

V gene TRBV20-1 combines with J gene TRBJ2-5; the match to TRBD2 covers 7 bases. Losses at the gene ends were 5 bases for V and 0 bases for J; bases not matched to a gene: 6. There are 14 residues in the CDR3. Germline CDR1 is DFQATT and CDR2 is SNEGSKA (reference sequence). CDR3: CSARGLGDQETQYF. The CDR3 region has the DNA TGCAGTGCTCGTGGACTAGGTGACCAAGAGACCCAGTACTTC.

J is TRBJ1-1 and V is TRBV5-4; TRBD1 matches at 8 bases. V lost 6 bases and J lost 6; bases outside the gene matches: 10. Germline CDR1 and CDR2: SGHNT and YYREEE (reference sequence). This CDR3 comprises 14 residues. In DNA, the CDR3 is TGTGCCAGCACCCCGGACAGGGTTAATCCTGAAGCTTTCTTT. As protein: CASTPDRVNPEAFF.

This clone has only one observation. V usage is TRBV3-1 (or the pseudogene TRBV3-2) and J usage is TRBJ1-2, with no clear D. CDR1 and CDR2 (germline): LGHDT, YNNKEL (reference sequence). Trimming took off 4 bases at V and 0 bases at J, with 6 bases between the two ends. This CDR3 has 13 residues. CDR3 protein: CASSPTTNYGYTF. The CDR3, as DNA: TGTGCCAGCAGCCCCACAACTAACTATGGCTACACCTTC.

V and J are TRBV7-9 and TRBJ1-2; TRBD1 matches at 9 bases. Germline CDR1 and CDR2: SEHNR and FQNEAQ (reference sequence). This CDR3 has 12 amino acids. V lost 7 bases to trimming and J lost 8 bases; unmatched junction nucleotides: 5. In nucleotides, the CDR3 is TGTGCCAGCACTCGACAGGGGGGAGGCTACACCTTC. It yields the protein CASTRQGGGYTF.

The chain joins TRBV29-1 to TRBJ1-2; no clear D. The CDR3 consists of 14 residues. Germline V gene lookup returns CDR1 SQVTM and CDR2 ANQGSEA. The ends were cut back, 3 bases at V and 4 bases at J, with 15 bases in the middle. CDR3: CSVDGGWETYGYTF. The CDR3 DNA sequence: TGCAGCGTTGATGGAGGCTGGGAAACCTATGGCTACACCTTC.

This clone was seen more than once but under ten times. The gene calls are TRBV7-8 and TRBJ2-2, with 7 bases lining up with TRBD2. Per germline, CDR1 SGHVS and CDR2 FQNEAQ. The J segment lost 2 bases and the V segment lost 4 bases, leaving 4 bases of the junction unmatched. This CDR3 is 15 amino acids long. The CDR3 DNA reads TGTGCCAGCAGCTGGAGCGGGGCTAACACCGGGGAGCTGTTTTTT. It codes for CASSWSGANTGELFF.

The J gene is TRBJ1-2, the V gene TRBV2; possibly TRBD1 for D (5 bases). CDR1 and CDR2 from the germline V gene are SNHLY and FYNNEI. The CDR3 is 13 residues long. The V end lost 6 bases, the J end lost 7 bases, and 15 bases lay between the germline ends. The DNA of the CDR3 is TGTGCCAGCAGCTCTGACAGAGGTCCTGGCTACACCTTC. Translation gives CASSSDRGPGYTF.

The chain employs TRBV6-4 and TRBJ2-2; 13 positions match TRBD2. V shed 7 bases, J shed 0 bases, and the junction held 2 bases outside the gene matches. The V gene's germline CDR1 is MRHNA and CDR2 SNTAGT. The CDR3 sequence is 16 residues long. CDR3 loop: CASKLAGGANTGELFF. CDR3 DNA: TGTGCCAGCAAACTAGCGGGAGGGGCGAACACCGGGGAGCTGTTTTTT.

The V call is TRBV18, the J call TRBJ1-4; possibly TRBD1 for D (6 bases). V was clipped by 0 bases and J by 5 bases, with 10 bases between them. The CDR3 is 15 amino acids. CDR1 and CDR2 (germline): KGHSH, LQKENI. The CDR3 DNA reads TGTGCCAGCTCACCACCAACAGGGATAAATGAAAAACTGTTTTTT. It is translated as CASSPPTGINEKLFF.

The V and J genes are TRBV18 and TRBJ1-3, with 10 positions matching TRBD1. The CDR3 has 16 amino acids. V lost 4 bases and J lost 1; bases outside the gene matches: 4. Looked up from germline, CDR1 is KGHSH and CDR2 is LQKENI. The CDR3 bases are TGTGCCAGCTCACTCCGGGACAGGGGATCTGGAAACACCATATATTTT. Residues: CASSLRDRGSGNTIYF.

This clone was found once. V usage is TRBV27 and J usage is TRBJ1-6; D is unresolved. Trimming removed 8 bases from V and 0 bases from J, with 11 bases in between. CDR1 is MNHEY, CDR2 SMNVEV, per germline (reference sequence). This CDR3 has 15 amino acids. This CDR3 is CASQLGSSYNSPLHF. CDR3 in DNA: TGTGCCAGCCAGCTCGGGAGCTCCTATAATTCACCCCTCCACTTT.